These T cell receptor beta chains were read from a single sample in a study of blood T cell repertoires in COVID-19. Produced via immunoSEQ multiplex PCR; TCRdb's table is partial and in-frame only. The data show 200,000 to 300,000 clones, with around 80% seen just once and around 2.4% held by the top ten. Input material: peripheral blood. These receptors were collected from a man aged 35-49 years who had recovered from COVID-19. CDR3s include the opening cysteine and the closing phenylalanine or tryptophan. A D gene is named only where the DNA matches it firmly. Expanded clones are given a class, and other clones once, few, many or no size at all.

clone size	D gene	V gene	J gene	CDR3 DNA	CDR3 protein
once	TRBD2	TRBV4-1	TRBJ2-3	TGCGCCAGCAGCCCGGTAGGACTAGCGGATACAGATACGCAGTATTTT	CASSPVGLADTDTQYF
NA	NA	TRBV29-1	TRBJ2-5	TGCAGCGTTGGACAGCTCCAAGAGACCCAGTACTTC	CSVGQLQETQYF
NA	NA	TRBV19	TRBJ1-2	TGTGCCAGTAGCCCGGGGGGCTCCCTATTTACTAACTATGGCTACACCTTC	CASSPGGSLFTNYGYTF
NA	NA	TRBV14	TRBJ1-2	TGTGCCAGCAGCCTCCCCGGGGGGGGCTACACCTTC	CASSLPGGGYTF
NA	NA	TRBV7-2	TRBJ2-7	TGTGCCAGCAGCAAGTCCGGGACATTGCACGAGCAGTACTTC	CASSKSGTLHEQYF
few	TRBD2	TRBV30	TRBJ2-1	TGTGCCTGGAGCGGCGGGACTAGGGGCCCGATGGAGCAGTTCTTC	CAWSGGTRGPMEQFF
many	TRBD1	TRBV5-4	TRBJ1-1	TGTGCCAGCAAAGTGGGCCAGGGGGTTGCTGAAGCTTTCTTT	CASKVGQGVAEAFF
NA	TRBD2	TRBV6-1	TRBJ2-5	TGTGCCAGCAGTGAGGGGACTATCGGGGGGACCCAGTACTTC	CASSEGTIGGTQYF
NA	TRBD2	TRBV7-8	TRBJ2-2	TGTGCCAGCAGCAGGGGACTAGCGTTCGGGGAGCTGTTTTTT	CASSRGLAFGELFF
few	NA	TRBV19	TRBJ1-1	TGTGCCAGTAGACCGGGACAAAGGAACACTGAAGCTTTCTTT	CASRPGQRNTEAFF
few	NA	TRBV7-8	TRBJ2-7	TGTGCCAGCAGCTTAAGGGACATATCCTACGAGCAGTACTTC	CASSLRDISYEQYF
NA	TRBD2	TRBV10-1	TRBJ2-7	TGCGCCAGCAGTGCTAGCGGGGGTAATTACGAGCAGTACTTC	CASSASGGNYEQYF
NA	TRBD1	TRBV9	TRBJ1-1	TGTGCCAGCAGCGTAGAGGTCGGGACAGGAGCTTTCTTT	CASSVEVGTGAFF
many	TRBD2	TRBV7-8	TRBJ2-6	TGTGCCAGCAGCTTAGTCGTTTGGCGGGAGCCAACTGGGGCCAACGTCCTGACTTTC	CASSLVVWREPTGANVLTF
NA	NA	TRBV12-3/TRBV12-4	TRBJ1-1	TGTGCCAGCAGACCCCGGGACACTGAAGCTTTCTTT	CASRPRDTEAFF
NA	TRBD2	TRBV11-2	TRBJ2-7	TGTGCCAGCAGCCCAGGACTAGCGGAGGGTTACGAGCAGTACTTC	CASSPGLAEGYEQYF
NA	TRBD1	TRBV10-3	TRBJ1-2	TGTGCCATCAGTAGGACAGGGAACTATGGCTACACCTTC	CAISRTGNYGYTF
few	TRBD1	TRBV7-9	TRBJ2-3	TGTGCCAGCAGCGGGGGCCTTAGGGGACAGGGCACAGATACGCAGTATTTT	CASSGGLRGQGTDTQYF
once	NA	TRBV12-3/TRBV12-4	TRBJ2-1	TGTGCCAGCAGTTTACCTTACAATGAGCAGTTCTTC	CASSLPYNEQFF
NA	TRBD1	TRBV2	TRBJ1-2	TGTGCCAGCCGGGACAGGGGCTATGGCTACACCTTC	CASRDRGYGYTF
NA	NA	TRBV5-1	TRBJ1-1	TGCGCCAGCAGCTTGGCCCCTCGTACTGAAGCTTTCTTT	CASSLAPRTEAFF
NA	NA	TRBV11-2	TRBJ2-2	TGTGCCAGCAGCGTAGGACAACCAACCGGGGAGCTGTTTTTT	CASSVGQPTGELFF
NA	NA	TRBV12-3/TRBV12-4	TRBJ2-7	TGTGCCAGCAGCATGCTGGCCGATGAGCAGTACTTC	CASSMLADEQYF
few	TRBD1	TRBV27	TRBJ1-2	TGTGCCAGCAGTTGGGGACAGGGAGGGGTCTTCGGCTACACCTTC	CASSWGQGGVFGYTF
many	NA	TRBV6-6	TRBJ2-5	TGTGCCAGCAGTTACGCGGGGGCGAGAGGAGAGACCCAGTACTTC	CASSYAGARGETQYF
NA	NA	TRBV11-2	TRBJ1-3	TGTGCCAGCAGCCTCCGGGGGTGGATCCGTGGAAACACCATATATTTT	CASSLRGWIRGNTIYF
NA	TRBD1	TRBV5-1	TRBJ2-3	TGCGCCAGCACTGCTTTTCGTTGGGGACAAAGGGGAACAGGGGGCGCGAGCACAGATACGCAGTATTTT	CASTAFRWGQRGTGGASTDTQYF
NA	TRBD2	TRBV14	TRBJ2-5	TGTGCCAGCAGCCAAGGGCTAGCGGGAGTGGAGACCCAGTACTTC	CASSQGLAGVETQYF
NA	NA	TRBV5-6	TRBJ1-2	TGTGCCAGCAGCTTACCAGGGTGGGATGGCTACACCTTC	CASSLPGWDGYTF
NA	TRBD1	TRBV6-1	TRBJ2-7	TGTGCCAGCAGTGACCGGGACAGGGAGACCTACGAGCAGTACTTC	CASSDRDRETYEQYF
NA	TRBD1	TRBV2	TRBJ2-6	TGTGCCAGCAGTGGAGACCAGGGGGCTGGGGCCAACGTCCTGACTTTC	CASSGDQGAGANVLTF
NA	TRBD1	TRBV19	TRBJ1-5	TGTGCCAGTAGTACGACAGGGGGCAATCAGCCCCAGCATTTT	CASSTTGGNQPQHF
few	NA	TRBV19	TRBJ1-1	TGTGCCAGTAGTTTTGCCATAGCGAACACTGAAGCTTTCTTT	CASSFAIANTEAFF
NA	NA	TRBV4-1	TRBJ1-4	TGCGCCAGCAGAAAACAGGGAAGTAATGAAAAACTGTTTTTT	CASRKQGSNEKLFF
NA	NA	TRBV4-3	TRBJ1-1	TGCGCCAGCAGCCAAGAAACAGGGAAGTCAGAAGCTTTCTTT	CASSQETGKSEAFF
NA	NA	TRBV11-3	TRBJ2-6	TGTGCCAGCAGCTTAGTTTCGGGCTCTGGGGCCAACGTCCTGACTTTC	CASSLVSGSGANVLTF
NA	NA	TRBV7-2	TRBJ2-7	TGTGCCAGCAGCTCGACTCTGGGCGAGCAGTACTTC	CASSSTLGEQYF
NA	NA	TRBV4-3	TRBJ2-7	TGCGCCAGCAGCCAAGGGACAGCCTCCTACGAGCAGTACTTC	CASSQGTASYEQYF
NA	TRBD1	TRBV5-6	TRBJ2-1	TGTGCCAGCAGCTTGTGGACAGGGGCGTTTGGGGATGAGCAGTTCTTC	CASSLWTGAFGDEQFF
NA	NA	TRBV3-1/TRBV3-2	TRBJ2-3	TGTGCCAGCAGCCAACGGGAGAGTACGCAGTATTTT	CASSQRESTQYF
once	NA	TRBV12-3/TRBV12-4	TRBJ1-2	TGTGCCAGCAGTTCTCTTTCGGGCTATGGCTACACCTTC	CASSSLSGYGYTF
NA	NA	TRBV29-1	TRBJ1-1	TGCTCTTCAGCGGGTACAGTGACGGTGAACACTGAAGCTTTCTTT	CSSAGTVTVNTEAFF
NA	TRBD2	TRBV13	TRBJ2-5	TGTGCCAGCAGCTTGGAGCGGGAGGGCGGCCAAGAGACCCAGTACTTC	CASSLEREGGQETQYF
NA	TRBD2	TRBV2	TRBJ2-2	TGTGCCAGCGGGGGACTAGCGGCCTCCACCGGGGAGCTGTTTTTT	CASGGLAASTGELFF
NA	TRBD1	TRBV4-1	TRBJ1-2	TGCGCCAGCAGCCACCCGGGACAGGGTAATCGCGGCTACACCTTC	CASSHPGQGNRGYTF
NA	NA	TRBV7-9	TRBJ1-6	TGTGCCAGCAGCCCAAATCAGGGCGGATCACCCCTCCACTTT	CASSPNQGGSPLHF
NA	NA	TRBV6-5	TRBJ1-2	TGTGCCAGCAGCCAGGTTTATAACTATGGCTACACCTTC	CASSQVYNYGYTF
NA	NA	TRBV30	TRBJ1-3	TGTGCCTGGAGTGAACAACAGGGTTATTACGGAAACACCATATATTTT	CAWSEQQGYYGNTIYF
NA	NA	TRBV3-1/TRBV3-2	TRBJ1-1	TGTGCCAGCAGCCAAGCCATGAACACTGAAGCTTTCTTT	CASSQAMNTEAFF
NA	NA	TRBV3-1/TRBV3-2	TRBJ2-1	TGTGCCAGCAGACCACGGGGTAGCTCCTACAATGAGCAGTTCTTC	CASRPRGSSYNEQFF
NA	TRBD1	TRBV6-5	TRBJ1-5	TGTGCCAGCAGAGAGACAGGGGGTCAGCCCCAGCATTTT	CASRETGGQPQHF